What follows are 20 T cell receptor beta chains derived from one specimen sequenced in a study of long-term antiretroviral therapy in people with HIV. At survey level, the immunoSEQ assay was run in its v3.0 version. This table comes from immunoSEQ multiplex PCR, and its TCRdb copy is limited to in-frame clones, with some not included. This repertoire shows about 21,000 clones, 60% to 80% found once; its top ten account for 12%. The sequencing here drew on unsorted PBMCs, taken about 1.8 years before starting antiretroviral therapy. The source is a woman between 35 and 50 years old with HIV.

The J gene is TRBJ1-4, the V gene TRBV6-6; no reliable D call. The V gene's germline CDR1 is MNHNY and CDR2 SVGAGI (reference sequence). The ends were cut back, 5 bases at V and 3 bases at J, with 4 bases in the middle. The CDR3 sequence is 12 residues long. The CDR3 reads CASSRPNEKLFF. As DNA, the CDR3 is TGTGCCAGCAGTAGGCCTAATGAAAAACTGTTTTTT.

The chain carries TRBV7-9 and TRBJ2-7; D remains ambiguous. The CDR3 has 15 amino acids. V gave up 5 bases and J gave up 3 bases, with 17 bases separating them. Germline V gives CDR1 SEHNR, CDR2 FQNEAQ (reference sequence). The CDR3 loop is CASSPPVVWGYEQYF. CDR3 bases: TGTGCCAGCAGCCCCCCAGTAGTCTGGGGCTACGAGCAGTACTTC.

This clone has just a few counts. Written as DNA, the CDR3 is TGCGCCAGCACGGACAGGGCCGGCTATGGCTACACCTTC. Translated, it gives CASTDRAGYGYTF. The rearrangement links TRBV5-1 to TRBJ1-2; TRBD1 matches 8 bases. Trimming cost V 6 bases and J 4 bases; bases outside gene matches: 5. The CDR3 runs 13 residues. The V gene's germline CDR1 is SGHRS and CDR2 YFSETQ.

The J gene is TRBJ2-1, the V gene TRBV27; D perhaps matches TRBD1 (6 bases). V was trimmed by 5 bases and J by 5 bases, leaving 10 bases between them. Per germline, CDR1 MNHEY and CDR2 SMNVEV (reference sequence). CDR3 length: 13 residues. As DNA, the CDR3 is TGTGCCAGCAGTGGATGGACAGACAATGAGCAGTTCTTC. Translated, it gives CASSGWTDNEQFF.

This clone was observed a handful of times. The chain combines TRBV5-1 with TRBJ2-1; no reliable D call. CDR1 is SGHRS, CDR2 YFSETQ, per germline. CDR3 length: 14 residues. The ends were cut back, 0 bases at V and 2 bases at J, with 6 bases in the middle. The CDR3, as DNA: TGCGCCAGCAGCTTGGAGACGGCCTACAATGAGCAGTTCTTC. This encodes CASSLETAYNEQFF.

CDR3: CASSPGGLGDTQYF. Written as DNA, the CDR3 is TGCGCCAGCAGCCCGGGGGGCCTGGGAGATACGCAGTATTTT. The gene calls are TRBV5-1 and TRBJ2-3; D may be TRBD2 (7 bases). Trimming removed 4 bases from V and 5 bases from J, with 14 bases in between. Germline CDR1 is SGHRS and CDR2 is YFSETQ. The CDR3 consists of 14 residues.

A few counts support this clone. The chain recombines TRBV4-1 with TRBJ2-7; weak D call: TRBD1 (6 bases). CDR3 length equals 14 residues. The V and J ends lost 1 base and 3 bases respectively, with 10 bases between them. The germline gives CDR1 MGHRA, CDR2 YSYEKL. DNA for the CDR3: TGCGCCAGCAGCCAAGTTGGGGGCGGCTACGAGCAGTACTTC. Translation: CASSQVGGGYEQYF.

This clone has only one observation. CDR3 bases: TGTGCCAGCAGCCCTCGGTGGGAGGGGCATACCTACGAGCAGTACTTC. It encodes CASSPRWEGHTYEQYF. The rearrangement joins TRBV5-5 to TRBJ2-7, with 7 bases matching TRBD2. Losses at the gene ends were 4 bases for V and 2 bases for J; bases not matched to a gene: 12. The germline gives CDR1 SGHKS, CDR2 YYEKEE (reference sequence). The CDR3 is 16 amino acids.

The chain carries TRBV7-9 and TRBJ1-6; 12 bases are shared with TRBD1. V lost 11 bases and J lost 9; bases outside the gene matches: 11. From germline, CDR1 is SEHNR and CDR2 FQNEAQ (reference sequence). CDR3 length: 15 amino acids. CDR3 bases: TGTGCCGGCGAATCGGGACAGGGGGCGTTTTCACCCCTCCACTTT. This encodes CAGESGQGAFSPLHF.

The chain is built from TRBV29-1 and TRBJ2-1, with no clear D. V was shortened by 2 bases and J by 5 bases, with 13 bases between the two germline ends. CDR1 is SQVTM and CDR2 is ANQGSEA in the germline V gene. This CDR3 contains 14 residues. The CDR3 reads CSVEIRKVNNEQFF. CDR3 coding DNA: TGCAGCGTTGAAATACGGAAAGTTAACAATGAGCAGTTCTTC.

The genes are TRBV29-1 and TRBJ1-4; D not resolved. Germline V gives CDR1 SQVTM, CDR2 ANQGSEA. This CDR3 is built from 13 residues. Trimming cost V 4 bases and J 2 bases, with 8 bases left between them. The CDR3 reads CSVGRATNEKLFF. The DNA of the CDR3 is TGCAGCGTTGGGAGGGCCACTAATGAAAAACTGTTTTTT. The whole variable domain, filled in from reference TRBV29-1 and TRBJ1-4, reads SAVISQKPSRDICQRGTSLTIQCQVDSQVTMMFWYRQQPGQSLTLIATANQGSEATYESGFVIDKFPISRPNLTFSTLTVSNMSPEDSSIYLCSVGRATNEKLFFGSGTQLSVL.

The rearrangement joins TRBV29-1 to TRBJ2-7; weak D call: TRBD2 (6 bases). The germline CDR1 and CDR2 sequences are SQVTM and ANQGSEA. V lost 8 bases to trimming and J lost 5 bases, with 16 bases between them. CDR3 length: 12 amino acids. The CDR3 region is CSTLGLANEQYF. DNA for the CDR3: TGCAGCACCCTGGGGCTAGCGAACGAGCAGTACTTC.

On this clone itself: This specimen includes other DNA sequences encoding the same CDR3. The chain uses TRBV30 and TRBJ2-7; 11 bases line up with TRBD1. Germline values: CDR1 GTSNPN, CDR2 SVGIG (reference sequence). V was pared by 8 bases and J by 2 bases, with 17 bases of the junction left unmatched. The CDR3 is made up of 17 amino acids. CDR3 nucleotide sequence: TGTGCCCCCACCCTCTACCGGGACAGGGGGGATACCTACGAGCAGTACTTC. Its protein product is CAPTLYRDRGDTYEQYF. Full variable domain (remainder filled in from reference TRBV30 and TRBJ2-7): SQTIHQWPATLVQPVGSPLSLECTVEGTSNPNLYWYRQAAGRGLQLLFYSVGIGQISSEVPQNLSASRPQDRQFILSSKKLLLSDSGFYLCAPTLYRDRGDTYEQYFGPGTRLTVT.

This sequence joins TRBV30 and TRBJ1-2, with a possible D match to TRBD1 (5 bases). The CDR3 extends over 13 amino acids. Trimming took 0 bases from V and 7 from J, leaving 12 bases between them. Germline CDR1 reads GTSNPN; CDR2 reads SVGIG (reference sequence). For the CDR3, the DNA is TGTGCCTGGAGTGTAGGAGGCAGGGCTGGCTACACCTTC. This sequence encodes CAWSVGGRAGYTF.

This rearrangement joins TRBV29-1 to TRBJ1-2; D not resolved. The V gene lost 4 bases and the J gene lost 8 bases, with 11 bases spanning the gap. Germline CDR1 and CDR2: SQVTM and ANQGSEA. The CDR3 is 11 amino acids. The DNA for the CDR3 is TGCAGCGTTGTGCTGGGAAGCGGCTACACCTTC. It encodes CSVVLGSGYTF. Full variable domain (remainder filled in from reference TRBV29-1 and TRBJ1-2): SAVISQKPSRDICQRGTSLTIQCQVDSQVTMMFWYRQQPGQSLTLIATANQGSEATYESGFVIDKFPISRPNLTFSTLTVSNMSPEDSSIYLCSVVLGSGYTFGSGTRLTVV.

As regards this clone: One end of the junction is discordant with germline, which a read error may explain. V is TRBV7-2 and J is TRBJ1-5, with D maybe TRBD1 (5 bases). This CDR3 is built from 15 residues. Germline V gene sequence: CDR1 SGHTA, CDR2 FQGNSA. The CDR3 DNA is TGTGCCAGCAACTTACAGGTCTATAGCAATCAGCCCCAGCATTTT. This encodes CASNLQVYSNQPQHF.

The V gene is TRBV7-2, the J gene TRBJ1-2; the match to TRBD1 covers 8 bases. Germline V CDR1 and CDR2: SGHTA, FQGNSA. This CDR3 has 16 residues. Trimming cost V 5 bases and J 8 bases; bases outside gene matches: 16. In nucleotides, the CDR3 is TGTGCCAGCAGCAAGGGGGTTGGGCAGGGGGCTGGCGGCTACACCTTC. Translation gives CASSKGVGQGAGGYTF.

The chain has TRBV10-3 and TRBJ1-4; D uncertain. Trimming left V 2 bases short and J 3 bases short, with 10 bases between. Germline assignment: CDR1 ENHRY and CDR2 SYGVKD. CDR3 length: 15 amino acids. DNA of the CDR3: TGTGCCATCAGTGAGACGGAAGCCCCTAATGAAAAACTGTTTTTT. It specifies CAISETEAPNEKLFF.

This clone appeared a single time. The gene calls are TRBV29-1 and TRBJ2-3, with D possibly called TRBD1 or TRBD2 (5 bases each). There are 14 residues in the CDR3. Germline values: CDR1 SQVTM, CDR2 ANQGSEA. Trimming took 5 bases from V and 4 from J, leaving 16 bases between them. The CDR3 DNA follows: TGCAGCGTTCGGGACCCTTGGGCCGCAGATACGCAGTATTTT. Translating gives CSVRDPWAADTQYF.

The rearrangement uses TRBV5-1 and TRBJ2-7; D may be TRBD2 (7 bases). The CDR3 covers 15 residues. V shed 2 bases and J shed 6 bases, with 18 bases lying between them. The V gene's germline CDR1 is SGHRS and CDR2 YFSETQ. Written as DNA, the CDR3 is TGCGCCAGCAGCTTAACGTCTAGCGGCAGGGGCGAGCAGTACTTC. Its translation: CASSLTSSGRGEQYF.